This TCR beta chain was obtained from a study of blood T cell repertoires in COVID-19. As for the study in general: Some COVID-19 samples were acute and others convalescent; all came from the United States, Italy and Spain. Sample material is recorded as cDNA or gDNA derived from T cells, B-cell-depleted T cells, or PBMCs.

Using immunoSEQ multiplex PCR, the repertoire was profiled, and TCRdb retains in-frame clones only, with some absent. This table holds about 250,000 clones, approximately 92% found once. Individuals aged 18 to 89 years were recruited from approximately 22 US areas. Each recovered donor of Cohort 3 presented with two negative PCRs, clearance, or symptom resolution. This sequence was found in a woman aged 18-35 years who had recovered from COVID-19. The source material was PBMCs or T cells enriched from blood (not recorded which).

The CDR3 loop reads CASSKARTGDNSPLHF. The CDR3 nucleotides read TGTGCCAGCAGCAAAGCTCGGACAGGGGATAATTCACCCCTCCACTTT. The chain combines TRBV21-1 with TRBJ1-6; TRBD1 is taken as the D call from the table, unchecked against the DNA. TRBV21-1 is a documented pseudogene. The CDR3 has 16 amino acids.